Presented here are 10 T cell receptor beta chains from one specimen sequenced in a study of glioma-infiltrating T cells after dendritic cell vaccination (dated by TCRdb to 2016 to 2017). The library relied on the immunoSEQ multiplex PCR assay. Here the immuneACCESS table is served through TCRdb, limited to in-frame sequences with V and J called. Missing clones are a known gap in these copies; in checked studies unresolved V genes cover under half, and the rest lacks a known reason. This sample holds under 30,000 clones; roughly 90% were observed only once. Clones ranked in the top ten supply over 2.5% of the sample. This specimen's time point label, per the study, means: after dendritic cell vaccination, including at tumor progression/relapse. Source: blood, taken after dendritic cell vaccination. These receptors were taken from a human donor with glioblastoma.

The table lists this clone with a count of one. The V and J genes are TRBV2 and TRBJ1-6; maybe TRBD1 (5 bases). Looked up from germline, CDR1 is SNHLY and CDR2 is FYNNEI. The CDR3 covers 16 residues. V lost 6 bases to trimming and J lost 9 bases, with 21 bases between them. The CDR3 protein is CASRRTSAAGPSPLHF. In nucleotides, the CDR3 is TGTGCCAGCAGAAGGACTTCGGCGGCGGGGCCTTCACCCCTCCACTTT.

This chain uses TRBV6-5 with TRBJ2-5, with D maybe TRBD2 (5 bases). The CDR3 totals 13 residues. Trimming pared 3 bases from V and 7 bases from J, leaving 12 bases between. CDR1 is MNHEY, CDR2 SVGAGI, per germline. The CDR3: CASSYLREGTQYF. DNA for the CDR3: TGTGCCAGCAGTTATTTGAGGGAAGGGACCCAGTACTTC.

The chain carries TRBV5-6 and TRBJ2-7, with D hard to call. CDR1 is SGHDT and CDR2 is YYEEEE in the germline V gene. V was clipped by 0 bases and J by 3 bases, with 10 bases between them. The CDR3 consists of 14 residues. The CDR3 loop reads CASSLAWQFYEQYF. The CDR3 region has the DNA TGTGCCAGCAGCTTGGCCTGGCAGTTCTACGAGCAGTACTTC.

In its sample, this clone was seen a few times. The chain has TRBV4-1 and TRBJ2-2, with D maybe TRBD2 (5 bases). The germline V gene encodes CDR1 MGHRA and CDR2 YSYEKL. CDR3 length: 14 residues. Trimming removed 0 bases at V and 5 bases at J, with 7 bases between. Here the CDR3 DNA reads TGCGCCAGCAGCCAAGATACGGGGACCGGGGAGCTGTTTTTT. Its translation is CASSQDTGTGELFF.

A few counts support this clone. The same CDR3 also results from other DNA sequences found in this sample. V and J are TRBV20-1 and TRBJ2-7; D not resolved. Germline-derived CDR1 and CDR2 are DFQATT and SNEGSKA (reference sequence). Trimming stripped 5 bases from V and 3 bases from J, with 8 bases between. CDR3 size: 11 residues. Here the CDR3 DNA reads TGCAGTGCTCCTCTAAACTACGAGCAGTACTTC. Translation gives CSAPLNYEQYF.

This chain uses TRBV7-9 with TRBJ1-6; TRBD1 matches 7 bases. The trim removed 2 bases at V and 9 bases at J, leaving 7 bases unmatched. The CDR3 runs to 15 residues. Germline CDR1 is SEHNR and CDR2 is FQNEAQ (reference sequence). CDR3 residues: CASSLYRGGGSPLHF. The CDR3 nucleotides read TGTGCCAGCAGCTTATACAGGGGAGGTGGTTCACCCCTCCACTTT.

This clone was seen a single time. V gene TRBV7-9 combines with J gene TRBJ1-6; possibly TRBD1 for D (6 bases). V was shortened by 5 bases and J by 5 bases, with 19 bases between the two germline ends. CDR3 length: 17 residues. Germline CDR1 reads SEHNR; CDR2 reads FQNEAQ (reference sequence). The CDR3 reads CASSPRQEEWNNSPLHF. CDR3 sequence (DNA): TGTGCCAGCAGCCCTCGACAGGAAGAATGGAATAATTCACCCCTCCACTTT.

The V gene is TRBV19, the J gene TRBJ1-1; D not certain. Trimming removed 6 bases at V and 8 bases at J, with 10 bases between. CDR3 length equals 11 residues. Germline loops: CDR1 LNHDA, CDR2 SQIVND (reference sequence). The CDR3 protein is CASRLAAEAFF. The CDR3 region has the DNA TGTGCCAGTAGGCTAGCGGCCGAAGCTTTCTTT.

The CDR3 reads CAWEDRGAGYTF. Written as DNA, the CDR3 is TGTGCCTGGGAAGACAGGGGGGCTGGCTACACCTTC. The gene calls are TRBV30 and TRBJ1-2, with TRBD1 matching 9 bases. Per germline, CDR1 GTSNPN and CDR2 SVGIG (reference sequence). V was clipped by 5 bases and J by 7 bases; unmatched bases: 5. The CDR3 covers 12 residues.

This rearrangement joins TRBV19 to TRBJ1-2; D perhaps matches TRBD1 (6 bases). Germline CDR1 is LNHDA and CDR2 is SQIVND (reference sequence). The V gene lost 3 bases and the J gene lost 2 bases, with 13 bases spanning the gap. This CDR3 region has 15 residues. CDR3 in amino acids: CASSIAGQRNYGYTF. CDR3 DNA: TGTGCCAGTAGTATCGCCGGACAGAGGAACTATGGCTACACCTTC.